This T cell receptor beta chain is from a study of shared clonotypes between healthy human individuals. Study findings and constraints: A reduction in generation probabilities was seen for non-shared clonotypes relative to those shared by all four donors.

On this clone: Its target is not known.

Germline V gene lookup returns CDR1 SNHLY and CDR2 FYNNEI. The CDR3 length is 14 residues. The V end was cut by 6 bases, the J end by 5 bases, with 14 bases between. The sorted-subset replicate PCRs were given roughly 190 ng DNA, which is 31,000 or so T cell genomes. Clones were read by immunoSEQ multiplex PCR, and TCRdb kept only the in-frame ones, dropping some. The data show 2 million to 2.5 million clones, 85% to 95% seen once. Subsets obtained from CD4+ cells comprised CD45RA+ naive and CD45RA-negative memory cells. Sequenced material: naive CD4+ T cells from PBMCs. Subset reported: CD45RA+ positively selected. J is TRBJ1-5 and V is TRBV2; D possibly corresponds to TRBD1 (6 bases). This receptor was identified in a man in his late teens or twenties in good health. Some clones in this sample may be carry-over from other donors' samples. This CDR3 is CASRQGQLDQPQHF. The CDR3 nucleotides read TGTGCCAGCAGACAGGGTCAGTTGGATCAGCCCCAGCATTTT.